Below, 17 T cell receptor beta chains from the same sample are listed, as sequenced in a study of CXCR3-negative and CXCR3-positive naive CD8 T cells. The authors prepared UMI-labeled TRB cDNA libraries by 5' RACE. TCRdb reprocessed the 5' RACE reads, keeping one entry per CDR3 protein, no DNA. Seen in this sample are some 130,000 distinct CDR3 sequences; the ten most common clones hold 0.29%. Sequencing was carried out using naive CXCR3- CD8+ T cells from blood. Subset indicated: CD45RO-CCR7+CD27+CD95- naive CD8+ T cells lacking CXCR3 (TNR3-). Receptors originate from a human donor in good health. Some clones in this sample may be carry-over from other donors' samples.

The rearrangement joins TRBV5-1 to TRBJ2-7. The CDR3 spans 15 residues. Germline CDR1 is SGHRS and CDR2 is YFSETQ. The CDR3 reads CASSLDVGVSYEQYF.

The chain recombines TRBV9 with TRBJ2-1. This CDR3 has 16 residues. The germline V gene has CDR1 SGDLS and CDR2 YYNGEE. The chain's CDR3 is CASSVAGDRAYNEQFF.

CDR3 residues: CASSSTWTARGVETQYF. J is TRBJ2-5 and V is TRBV5-6; the TCRdb call, TRBD1, lacks DNA for checking. The CDR3 is 17 residues long. The germline V gene has CDR1 SGHDT and CDR2 YYEEEE.

This chain connects TRBV7-9 to TRBJ2-1; lacking DNA, the TRBD1 call made by TCRdb goes unchecked. Germline CDR1 SEHNR, CDR2 FQNEAQ (reference sequence). CDR3 length: 12 amino acids. CDR3 sequence reads: CAAGRGRDEQFF.

This sequence joins TRBV5-1 and TRBJ1-1; without DNA, the TCRdb call of TRBD1 cannot be checked. CDR3 length: 16 residues. CDR1 and CDR2 (germline): SGHRS, YFSETQ. The CDR3 sequence is CASSLDSRGLNTEAFF.

V gene TRBV11-2 combines with J gene TRBJ2-1; TCRdb selects TRBD2, and the lack of DNA leaves this call unchecked. The CDR3 covers 16 residues. Germline assignment: CDR1 SGHAT and CDR2 FQNNGV. CDR3 sequence reads: CASSPSVGGSYNEQFF.

The genes are TRBV29-1 and TRBJ2-2. The CDR3 spans 15 residues. CDR1 SQVTM and CDR2 ANQGSEA come from the germline V gene. CDR3 region: CSVDATNTNTGELFF.

V usage is TRBV12-5 and J usage is TRBJ2-7; the D call of TRBD1 rests on TCRdb alone, since no DNA is present to check it. The CDR3 has 14 amino acids. Germline loops: CDR1 LGHNT, CDR2 FRNRAP. The CDR3 here is CASGTGQGIYEQYF.

The genes are TRBV29-1 and TRBJ2-7. The CDR3 extends over 11 amino acids. Germline V gives CDR1 SQVTM, CDR2 ANQGSEA. This chain's CDR3 is CSVRSSYEQYF.

The J gene is TRBJ2-7, the V gene TRBV27. CDR1 is MNHEY and CDR2 is SMNVEV in the germline V gene (reference sequence). The CDR3 is 12 residues long. Here the CDR3 reads CASSLSGKEQYF.

The chain recombines TRBV6-5 with TRBJ2-3. Germline CDR1 MNHEY, CDR2 SVGAGI. This CDR3 is 14 amino acids long. Here the CDR3 reads CASSYREFADTQYF.

The CDR3 spells CASSFPTGGPTGELFF. The chain employs TRBV5-1 and TRBJ2-2; TCRdb reports TRBD1, a call that lacks DNA to check it against. This CDR3 has 16 amino acids. From germline, CDR1 is SGHRS and CDR2 YFSETQ.

The chain couples TRBV9 to TRBJ2-1; as DNA is missing, the TRBD1 call by TCRdb cannot be tested. CDR3 size: 14 residues. CDR1 is SGDLS and CDR2 is YYNGEE in the germline V gene. CDR3 residues: CASSVEDSSNEQFF.

The chain joins TRBV6-1 to TRBJ2-2. The CDR3 has 14 residues. Germline V gene lookup returns CDR1 MNHNS and CDR2 SASEGT. The CDR3 reads CASSENPNTGELFF.

The genes are TRBV12-3 or TRBV12-4 and TRBJ2-2; TCRdb gives TRBD1 as the D gene, but with no DNA this cannot be confirmed. This CDR3 region has 16 residues. The CDR3: CASSLPGRDNTGELFF.

The V call is TRBV29-1, the J call TRBJ1-2. From germline, CDR1 is SQVTM and CDR2 ANQGSEA. The CDR3 consists of 14 residues. The CDR3 loop is CSVESQDFSYGYTF.

This rearrangement joins TRBV4-3 to TRBJ2-1; the D call of TRBD2 rests on TCRdb alone, since no DNA is present to check it. The CDR3 runs 16 residues. Germline V CDR1 and CDR2: LGHNA, YSLEER. The CDR3 here is CASSQDWVSLNNEQFF.